This T cell receptor (beta chain) was captured in a study of blood T cell dynamics during melanoma immunotherapy. Study background: Standard first-line treatment here was pembrolizumab or nivolumab plus ipilimumab in metastatic melanoma.

Time point here: pre-treatment baseline. Sampling occurred pretreatment (T0) and at week 3 (W3), after cycle one of checkpoint blockade. Disease control meant complete response, partial response or stable disease at 12 weeks. V was clipped by 5 bases and J by 5 bases; unmatched bases: 5. The V gene's germline CDR1 is SGHTA and CDR2 FQGNSA. The CDR3 is 13 residues long. Only in-frame clones appear in the TCRdb table, and some are missing; sequencing was by immunoSEQ multiplex PCR. The sample lists about 10,000 clones, approximately 89% occurring once. Whole-study results and caveats: Disease-control patients' PBMC repertoires became either more clonal or more diverse at W3.

As concerns this clone: The antigen remains undetermined.

This chain joins TRBV7-2 and TRBJ2-5; 7 bases fit TRBD1. This TCR was recovered from a human donor with melanoma. The material sequenced was blood, taken from a patient treated with checkpoint blockade. In DNA form, the CDR3 reads TGTGCCAGCAGCCAGGACAGGAGGGAGACCCAGTACTTC. Translating it yields CASSQDRRETQYF. The complete variable domain, with remaining parts taken from reference TRBV7-2 and TRBJ2-5, reads GAGVSQSPSNKVTEKGKDVELRCDPISGHTALYWYRQSLGQGLEFLIYFQGNSAPDKSGLPSDRFSAERTGGSVSTLTIQRTQQEDSAVYLCASSQDRRETQYFGPGTRLLVL.